This entry lists 5 T cell receptor beta chains sequenced from one sample in a study of identical twins. TCRdb called the 5' RACE reads again in MiXCR, with one record for every CDR3 protein. The sample lists 1.5 million or so distinct CDR3 sequences; less than 40% were seen once. Sequencing was carried out using cord blood. These receptors were collected from a newborn girl in good health.

The chain is built from TRBV24-1 and TRBJ2-3; 9 nucleotides line up with TRBD1. The CDR3 is made up of 16 amino acids. Trimming cost V 0 bases and J 5 bases; bases outside gene matches: 5. CDR1 is KGHDR, CDR2 SFDVKD, per germline. The DNA for the CDR3 is TGTGCCACCAGTGATTTGGGGACAGGGAAGGGAGATACGCAGTATTTT. Its protein product is CATSDLGTGKGDTQYF.

The table lists this clonotype with a few counts. This sequence joins TRBV7-9 and TRBJ1-4; 10 bases fit TRBD1. V was clipped by 6 bases and J by 8 bases; unmatched bases: 6. There are 14 residues in the CDR3. Germline-derived CDR1 and CDR2 are SEHNR and FQNEAQ (reference sequence). Here the CDR3 reads CASRAGTGAEKLFF. CDR3 in DNA: TGTGCCAGCAGGGCCGGGACAGGGGCCGAAAAACTGTTTTTT.

This clonotype was seen more than once but under ten times. This chain joins TRBV20-1 and TRBJ2-1; TRBD2 matches 13 bases. CDR3 length equals 15 residues. With 7 bases clipped from V and 7 bases from J, the junction kept 10 bases outside the gene matches. Germline V gives CDR1 DFQATT, CDR2 SNEGSKA (reference sequence). In nucleotides, the CDR3 is TGCAGTGGGGTCGGACTAGCGGGAGTAGGGAATGAGCAGTTCTTC. It encodes CSGVGLAGVGNEQFF.

This chain links TRBV20-1 with TRBJ2-3; 8 nucleotides align to TRBD2. CDR3 length equals 11 residues. Germline CDR1 is DFQATT and CDR2 is SNEGSKA (reference sequence). The J segment lost 8 bases and the V segment lost 3 bases, leaving 1 base of the junction unmatched. In nucleotides, the CDR3 is TGCAGTGCTAGCGGGAGGGTTACGCAGTATTTT. Residues: CSASGRVTQYF.

This clonotype has just a few counts. The CDR3 loop is CASSLAGLGGDTQYF. In DNA, the CDR3 is TGTGCCAGCAGCTTAGCGGGATTGGGCGGAGATACGCAGTATTTT. This chain links TRBV9 with TRBJ2-3, with 8 bases lining up with TRBD2. This CDR3 is 15 amino acids long. V lost 4 bases and J lost 5; bases outside the gene matches: 9. In germline, CDR1 is SGDLS, CDR2 YYNGEE.